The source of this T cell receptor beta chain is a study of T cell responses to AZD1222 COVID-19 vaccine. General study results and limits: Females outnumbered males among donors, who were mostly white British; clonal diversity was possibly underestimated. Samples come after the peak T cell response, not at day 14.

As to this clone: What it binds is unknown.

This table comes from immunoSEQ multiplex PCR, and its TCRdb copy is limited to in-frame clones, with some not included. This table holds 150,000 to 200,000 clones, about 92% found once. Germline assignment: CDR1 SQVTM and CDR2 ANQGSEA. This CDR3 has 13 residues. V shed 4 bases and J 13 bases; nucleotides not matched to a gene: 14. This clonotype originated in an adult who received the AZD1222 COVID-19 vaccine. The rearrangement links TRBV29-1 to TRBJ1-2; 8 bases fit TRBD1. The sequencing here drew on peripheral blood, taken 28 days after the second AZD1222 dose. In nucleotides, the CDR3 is TGCAGCGTTGTGCTCCCCGGGACAGGATATCGCACCTTC. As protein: CSVVLPGTGYRTF.